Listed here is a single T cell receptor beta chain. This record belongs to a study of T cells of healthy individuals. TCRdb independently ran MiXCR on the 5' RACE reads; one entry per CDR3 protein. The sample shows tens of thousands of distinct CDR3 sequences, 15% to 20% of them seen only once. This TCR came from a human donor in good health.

CDR3 sequence: CASSAGTSGGFYNEQFF. CDR3 in DNA: TGCGCCAGCAGCGCCGGGACTAGCGGGGGGTTCTACAATGAGCAGTTCTTC. The chain joins TRBV5-1 to TRBJ2-1; 15 bases match TRBD2. The ends lost 4 bases at V and 3 bases at J; junction bases unmatched: 5. The CDR3 has 17 amino acids. The germline CDR1 and CDR2 sequences are SGHRS and YFSETQ.